The 14 T cell receptor beta chains listed next were all sequenced from one sample in a study of CD8+CD57+ T cells in acquired aplastic anemia. The TCR beta profiling, which covered VDJ combination and CDR3 sequence, was carried out using genomic DNA as the template. TCRdb itself ran the reads through MiXCR, one entry per CDR3 protein. The sample yields around 170,000 distinct CDR3 sequences, around half seen once. Previously, flow cytometry had revealed CD8+CD57+ cell expansion in the patients chosen for sequencing. The material sequenced was sorted CD4+, CD8+, or CD8+CD57+ T cells (not recorded which) from PBMCs. The receptors were sampled from a human donor with aplastic anemia.

In its sample, this clonotype was seen many times. The rearrangement links TRBV20-1 to TRBJ2-1; TRBD2 is a possible D gene (6 bases). V was pared by 3 bases and J by 8 bases, with 11 bases between. CDR3 size: 12 residues. CDR1 DFQATT and CDR2 SNEGSKA come from the germline V gene (reference sequence). CDR3 bases: TGCAGTGCTAGTTCGGGGGTCGATGAGCAGTTCTTC. Its protein product is CSASSGVDEQFF.

Regarding this clonotype: Because it lacks the conserved phenylalanine or tryptophan at the end, this CDR3 is likely a read error. This chain joins TRBV6-2 or TRBV6-3 and TRBJ2-7, with 10 positions matching TRBD2. This CDR3 is 19 amino acids long. Unmatched junction bases numbered 13, after V lost 0 bases and J lost 2 bases. CDR1 is MNHEY, CDR2 SVGEGT, per germline. The CDR3 here is CASSYSTQGGLADPYEQYL. The CDR3 DNA sequence: TGTGCCAGCAGTTACTCGACGCAGGGCGGACTAGCGGATCCCTACGAGCAGTACCTC.

The gene calls are TRBV7-9 and TRBJ1-2; D gene uncertain. CDR3 size: 13 residues. Trimming cost V 3 bases and J 4 bases, with 9 bases left between them. Germline loops: CDR1 SEHNR, CDR2 FQNEAQ (reference sequence). CDR3 in amino acids: CASSFGLSYGYTF. The CDR3 DNA sequence: TGTGCCAGCAGCTTTGGTCTTTCCTATGGCTACACCTTC.

The sample holds one count of this clonotype. Germline and junction disagree at one end, which may indicate a read error. V gene TRBV14 combines with J gene TRBJ1-1; perhaps TRBD1 as D (5 bases). CDR3 length equals 13 residues. The germline V gene encodes CDR1 SGHDN and CDR2 FVKESK. The CDR3 here is CASRAGIVPEAFF. The CDR3 DNA reads as TGCGCCAGCAGGGCAGGGATTGTCCCTGAAGCTTTCTTT.

This clonotype showed up just a few times. The chain recombines TRBV29-1 with TRBJ1-1, with a tentative D call TRBD1 (6 bases). The CDR3 sequence is 12 residues long. Trimming cost V 7 bases and J 4 bases, with 13 bases left between them. Germline assignment: CDR1 SQVTM and CDR2 ANQGSEA. The chain's CDR3 is CSGSGRGTEAFF. In DNA form, the CDR3 reads TGCAGCGGTTCGGGCAGGGGCACTGAAGCTTTCTTT. Full variable domain (remainder filled in from reference TRBV29-1 and TRBJ1-1): SAVISQKPSRDICQRGTSLTIQCQVDSQVTMMFWYRQQPGQSLTLIATANQGSEATYESGFVIDKFPISRPNLTFSTLTVSNMSPEDSSIYLCSGSGRGTEAFFGQGTRLTVV.

This clonotype was counted at least ten times. The V call is TRBV2, the J call TRBJ1-1; D not certain. V lost 2 bases and J lost 1, with 8 bases in between. Germline assignment: CDR1 SNHLY and CDR2 FYNNEI. CDR3 length: 14 amino acids. This chain's CDR3 is CASSERRRNTEAFF. The DNA for the CDR3 is TGTGCCAGCAGTGAAAGGAGGAGGAACACTGAAGCTTTCTTT.

In the case of this clonotype: At one end, the junction sequence differs from germline, possibly due to a read error. The chain is built from TRBV10-3 and TRBJ2-7; TRBD2 agrees at 12 bases. Germline-derived CDR1 and CDR2 are ENHRY and SYGVKD. This CDR3 comprises 16 residues. The DNA for the CDR3 is TGTGTCATCAGCCGAGGACTAGCGGGATTTAGAAACGAGCAGTACTTC. Translation gives CVISRGLAGFRNEQYF.

This clonotype came up many times. This chain uses TRBV10-3 with TRBJ1-2; possible D gene TRBD1, 6 bases. CDR3 length: 14 amino acids. V gave up 0 bases and J gave up 3 bases, with 8 bases separating them. Per germline, CDR1 ENHRY and CDR2 SYGVKD. The CDR3 nucleotides are TGTGCCATCAGTGAGTCGACAGGAGACTATGGCTACACCTTC. Protein sequence: CAISESTGDYGYTF.

This clonotype was picked up many times. CDR3 nucleotide sequence: TGTGCCAGCAGTGAAAGGAAGGTCTCTGGAAACACCATATATTTT. Amino acids: CASSERKVSGNTIYF. The chain employs TRBV2 and TRBJ1-3; D gene uncertain. Trimming left V 2 bases short and J 0 bases short, with 8 bases between. The germline CDR1 and CDR2 sequences are SNHLY and FYNNEI. This CDR3 contains 15 residues. Drawing the rest from reference TRBV2 and TRBJ1-3, the complete variable domain is EPEVTQTPSHQVTQMGQEVILRCVPISNHLYFYWYRQILGQKVEFLVSFYNNEISEKSEIFDDQFSVERPDGSNFTLKIRSTKLEDSAMYFCASSERKVSGNTIYFGEGSWLTVV.

This clonotype showed up just a few times. The chain has TRBV10-3 and TRBJ2-1; 12 positions match TRBD2. Germline CDR1 is ENHRY and CDR2 is SYGVKD. V lost 6 bases to trimming and J lost 7 bases; unmatched junction nucleotides: 10. CDR3 length: 16 residues. CDR3 sequence: CAIRASSGLAGNEQFF. CDR3 in DNA: TGTGCCATCAGGGCTTCCTCCGGACTAGCGGGAAATGAGCAGTTCTTC.

The chain has TRBV9 and TRBJ2-7, with TRBD2 identical over 11 bases. The germline gives CDR1 SGDLS, CDR2 YYNGEE. CDR3 length: 16 amino acids. Germline trimming cut 3 bases from V and 0 bases from J; bases unmatched to any gene: 5. The CDR3 loop reads CASSAVGTSGSYEQYF. In nucleotides, the CDR3 is TGTGCCAGCAGCGCCGTAGGGACTAGCGGCTCCTACGAGCAGTACTTC.

This chain connects TRBV2 to TRBJ2-7, with 7 bases identical to TRBD2. Germline V gene sequence: CDR1 SNHLY, CDR2 FYNNEI. With V trimmed by 4 bases and J by 2 bases, 8 bases remained unmatched. The CDR3 length is 15 residues. This CDR3 reads CASSVGREPTYEQYF. The CDR3 DNA reads TGTGCCAGCAGTGTCGGGCGGGAGCCCACCTACGAGCAGTACTTC.

This clonotype was observed many times. This chain links TRBV15 with TRBJ1-5; D possibly corresponds to TRBD1 (6 bases). The CDR3 consists of 16 residues. V lost 5 bases and J 2 bases, leaving 16 bases between the germline ends. Germline CDR1 is LNHNV and CDR2 is YYDKDF (reference sequence). The CDR3 is CATSGYREVGNQPQHF. CDR3 nucleotide sequence: TGTGCCACCAGCGGGTACAGGGAGGTAGGCAATCAGCCCCAGCATTTT. The full variable domain, with the rest looked up from reference TRBV15 and TRBJ1-5, is DAMVIQNPRYQVTQFGKPVTLSCSQTLNHNVMYWYQQKSSQAPKLLFHYYDKDFNNEADTPDNFQSRRPNTSFCFLDIRSPGLGDTAMYLCATSGYREVGNQPQHFGDGTRLSIL.

In its sample, this clonotype was seen many times. The chain uses TRBV9 and TRBJ1-2; D is ambiguous. CDR1 and CDR2 (germline): SGDLS, YYNGEE. Trimming took 2 bases from V and 1 from J, leaving 12 bases between them. The CDR3 loop spans 15 amino acids. CDR3 protein: CASSVKPTVNYGYTF. The CDR3 region has the DNA TGTGCCAGCAGCGTTAAACCTACAGTTAACTATGGCTACACCTTC.